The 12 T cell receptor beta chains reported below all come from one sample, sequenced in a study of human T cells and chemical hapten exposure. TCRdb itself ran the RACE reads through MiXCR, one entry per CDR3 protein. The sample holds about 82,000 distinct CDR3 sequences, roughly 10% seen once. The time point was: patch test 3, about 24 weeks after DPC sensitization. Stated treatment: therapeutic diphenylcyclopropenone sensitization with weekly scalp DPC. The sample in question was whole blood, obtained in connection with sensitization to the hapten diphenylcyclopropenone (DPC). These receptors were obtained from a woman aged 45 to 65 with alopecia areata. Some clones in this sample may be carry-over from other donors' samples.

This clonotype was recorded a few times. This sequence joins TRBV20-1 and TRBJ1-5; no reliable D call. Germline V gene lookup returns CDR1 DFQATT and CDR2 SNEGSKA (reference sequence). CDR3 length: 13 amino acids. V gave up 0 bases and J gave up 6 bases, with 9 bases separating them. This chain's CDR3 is CSARDRGSQPQHF. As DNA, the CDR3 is TGCAGTGCTAGAGATCGCGGTAGTCAGCCCCAGCATTTT.

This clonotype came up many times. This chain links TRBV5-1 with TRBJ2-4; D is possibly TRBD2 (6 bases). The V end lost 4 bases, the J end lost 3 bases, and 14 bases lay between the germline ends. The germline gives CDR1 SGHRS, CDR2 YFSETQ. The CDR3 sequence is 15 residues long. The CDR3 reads CASSPPGVGKNIQYF. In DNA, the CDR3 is TGCGCCAGCAGCCCCCCGGGGGTGGGCAAAAACATTCAGTACTTC.

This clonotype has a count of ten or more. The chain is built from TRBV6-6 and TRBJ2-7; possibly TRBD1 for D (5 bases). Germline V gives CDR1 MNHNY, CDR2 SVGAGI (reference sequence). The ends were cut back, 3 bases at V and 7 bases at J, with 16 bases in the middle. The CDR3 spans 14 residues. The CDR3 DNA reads TGTGCCAGCAGTTATGGGGCGGTTTCGGAGGAGCAGTACTTC. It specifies CASSYGAVSEEQYF.

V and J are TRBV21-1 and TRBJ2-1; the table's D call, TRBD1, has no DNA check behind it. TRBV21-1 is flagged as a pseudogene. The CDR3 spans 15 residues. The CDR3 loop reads CASSKGDPRGNEQFF. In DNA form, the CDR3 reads TGTGCCAGCAGCAAAGGGGACCCTCGGGGCAATGAGCAGTTCTTC.

CDR3 nucleotide sequence: TGCAGCGTTGGAGTCAATGCGGGCGAGCAGTTCTTC. As protein: CSVGVNAGEQFF. The chain uses TRBV29-1 and TRBJ2-1, with D perhaps TRBD2 (5 bases). The CDR3 contains 12 residues. Deletions cut 4 bases from V and 10 bases from J, with 14 bases between. The V gene's germline CDR1 is SQVTM and CDR2 ANQGSEA.

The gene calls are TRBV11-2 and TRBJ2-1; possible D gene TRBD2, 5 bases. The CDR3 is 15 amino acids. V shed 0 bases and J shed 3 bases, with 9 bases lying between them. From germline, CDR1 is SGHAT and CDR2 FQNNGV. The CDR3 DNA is TGTGCCAGCAGCTTAGACGGACTCAGCTACAATGAGCAGTTCTTC. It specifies CASSLDGLSYNEQFF.

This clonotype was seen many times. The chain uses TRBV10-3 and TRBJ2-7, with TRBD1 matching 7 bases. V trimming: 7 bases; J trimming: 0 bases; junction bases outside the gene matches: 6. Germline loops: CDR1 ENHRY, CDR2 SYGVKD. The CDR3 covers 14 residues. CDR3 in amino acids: CAITADRNSYEQYF. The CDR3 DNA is TGTGCCATCACTGCGGACAGGAACTCCTACGAGCAGTACTTC.

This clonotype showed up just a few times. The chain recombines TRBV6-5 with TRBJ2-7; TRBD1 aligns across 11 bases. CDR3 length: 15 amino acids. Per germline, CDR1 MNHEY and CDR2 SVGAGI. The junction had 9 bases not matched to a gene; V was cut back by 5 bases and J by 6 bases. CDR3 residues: CASSRSLGQGGEQYF. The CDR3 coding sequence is TGTGCCAGCAGTAGATCCTTGGGACAGGGGGGCGAGCAGTACTTC.

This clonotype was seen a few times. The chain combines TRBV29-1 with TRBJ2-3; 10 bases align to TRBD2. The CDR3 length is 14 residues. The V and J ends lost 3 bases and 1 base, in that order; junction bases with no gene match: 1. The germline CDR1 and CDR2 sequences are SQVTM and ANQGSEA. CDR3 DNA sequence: TGCAGCGTTGACCTAGCGGGAGGCACAGATACGCAGTATTTT. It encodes CSVDLAGGTDTQYF.

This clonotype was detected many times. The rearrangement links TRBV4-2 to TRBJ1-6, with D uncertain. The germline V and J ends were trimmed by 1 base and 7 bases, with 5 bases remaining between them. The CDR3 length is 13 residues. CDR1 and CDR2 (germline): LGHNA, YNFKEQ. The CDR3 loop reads CASSQVPNSPLHF. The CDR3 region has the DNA TGTGCCAGCAGCCAAGTCCCCAATTCACCCCTCCACTTT.

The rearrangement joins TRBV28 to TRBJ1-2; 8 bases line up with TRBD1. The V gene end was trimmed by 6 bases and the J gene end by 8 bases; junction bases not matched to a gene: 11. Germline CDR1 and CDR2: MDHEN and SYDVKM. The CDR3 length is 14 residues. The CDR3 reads CASRPGQGGEGYTF. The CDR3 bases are TGTGCCAGCAGACCTGGACAGGGTGGGGAAGGCTACACCTTC.

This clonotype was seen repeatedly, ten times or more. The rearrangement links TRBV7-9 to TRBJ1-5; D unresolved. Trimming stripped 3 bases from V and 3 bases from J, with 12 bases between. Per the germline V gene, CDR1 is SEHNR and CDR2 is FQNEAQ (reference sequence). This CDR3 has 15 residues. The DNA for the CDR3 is TGTGCCAGCAGCTTTGGTTTAGGTCCCAATCAGCCCCAGCATTTT. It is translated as CASSFGLGPNQPQHF.